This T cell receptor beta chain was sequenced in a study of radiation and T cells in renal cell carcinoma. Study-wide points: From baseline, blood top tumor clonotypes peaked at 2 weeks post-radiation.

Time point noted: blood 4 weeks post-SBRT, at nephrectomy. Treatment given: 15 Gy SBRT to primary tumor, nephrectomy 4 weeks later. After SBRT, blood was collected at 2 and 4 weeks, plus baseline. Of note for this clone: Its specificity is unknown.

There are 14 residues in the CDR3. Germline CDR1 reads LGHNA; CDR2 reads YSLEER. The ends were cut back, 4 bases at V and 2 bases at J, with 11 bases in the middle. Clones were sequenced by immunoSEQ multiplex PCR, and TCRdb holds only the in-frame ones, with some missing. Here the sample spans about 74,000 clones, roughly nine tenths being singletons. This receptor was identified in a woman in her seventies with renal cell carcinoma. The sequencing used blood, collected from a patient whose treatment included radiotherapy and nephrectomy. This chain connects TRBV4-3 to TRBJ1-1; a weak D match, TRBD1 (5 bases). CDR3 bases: TGCGCCAGCAGCCCCAAAGACAGAAACACTGAAGCTTTCTTT. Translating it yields CASSPKDRNTEAFF.